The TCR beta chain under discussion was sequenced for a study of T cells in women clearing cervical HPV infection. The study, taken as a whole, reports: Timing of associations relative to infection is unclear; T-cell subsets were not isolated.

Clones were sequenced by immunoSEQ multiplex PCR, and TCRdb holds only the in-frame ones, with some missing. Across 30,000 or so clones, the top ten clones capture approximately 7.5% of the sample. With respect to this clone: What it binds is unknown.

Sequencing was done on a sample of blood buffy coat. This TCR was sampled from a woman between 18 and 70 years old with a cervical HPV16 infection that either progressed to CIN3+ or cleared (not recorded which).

The CDR3 loop reads CAWSATTGAQGSPLHF. Partial CDR3 DNA: TGTGCCTGGAGTGCCACCACAGGGGCCCAAGGGTCACCC. The chain combines TRBV30 with TRBJ1-6; the match to TRBD1 covers 7 bases. The CDR3 end is not reached by the read, which stops 3 residues before it; the germline J gene fills it in. V shed 1 base, J shed 10 bases, and the junction held 13 bases outside the gene matches. This CDR3 spans 16 amino acids. CDR1 GTSNPN and CDR2 SVGIG come from the germline V gene (reference sequence).